This T cell receptor (beta chain) was captured in a study of graft-versus-host responses after intestinal transplantation. Assay: immunoSEQ multiplex PCR; the TCRdb copy retains only in-frame clones and omits some. The sample shows about 23,000 clones, around 81% of them seen only once. Grafts had their tissue processed, releasing intraepithelial and lamina propria lymphocytes. Germline lookup yields CDR1 SGHVS and CDR2 FQNEAQ. CDR3 length: 12 amino acids. Trimming took 10 bases from V and 4 from J; bases not matched to a gene: 6. The sample in question was ileum tissue, obtained 12 days after intestinal transplant. The chain links TRBV7-8 to TRBJ1-2; 7 bases align to TRBD1. The sequence came from a human patient who received an intestinal transplant, so some T cells may come from the graft donor. The CDR3 loop reads CATRDSPYGYTF. Written as DNA, the CDR3 is TGTGCCACCAGGGACAGCCCCTATGGCTACACCTTC.